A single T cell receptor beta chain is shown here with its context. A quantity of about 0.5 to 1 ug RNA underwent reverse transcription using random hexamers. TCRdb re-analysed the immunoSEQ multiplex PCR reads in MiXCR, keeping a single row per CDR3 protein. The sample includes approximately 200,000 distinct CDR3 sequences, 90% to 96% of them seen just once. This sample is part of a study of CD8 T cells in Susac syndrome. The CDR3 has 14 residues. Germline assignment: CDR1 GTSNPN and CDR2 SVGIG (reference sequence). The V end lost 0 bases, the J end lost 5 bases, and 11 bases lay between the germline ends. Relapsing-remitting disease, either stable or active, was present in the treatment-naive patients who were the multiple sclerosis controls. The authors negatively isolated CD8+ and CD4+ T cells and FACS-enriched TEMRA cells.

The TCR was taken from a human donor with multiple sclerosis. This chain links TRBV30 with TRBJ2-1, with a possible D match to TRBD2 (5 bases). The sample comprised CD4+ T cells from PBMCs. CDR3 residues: CAWSVVRTHNEQFF. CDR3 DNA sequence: TGTGCCTGGAGTGTAGTAAGGACTCACAATGAGCAGTTCTTC. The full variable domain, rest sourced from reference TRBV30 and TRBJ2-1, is SQTIHQWPATLVQPVGSPLSLECTVEGTSNPNLYWYRQAAGRGLQLLFYSVGIGQISSEVPQNLSASRPQDRQFILSSKKLLLSDSGFYLCAWSVVRTHNEQFFGPGTRLTVL.